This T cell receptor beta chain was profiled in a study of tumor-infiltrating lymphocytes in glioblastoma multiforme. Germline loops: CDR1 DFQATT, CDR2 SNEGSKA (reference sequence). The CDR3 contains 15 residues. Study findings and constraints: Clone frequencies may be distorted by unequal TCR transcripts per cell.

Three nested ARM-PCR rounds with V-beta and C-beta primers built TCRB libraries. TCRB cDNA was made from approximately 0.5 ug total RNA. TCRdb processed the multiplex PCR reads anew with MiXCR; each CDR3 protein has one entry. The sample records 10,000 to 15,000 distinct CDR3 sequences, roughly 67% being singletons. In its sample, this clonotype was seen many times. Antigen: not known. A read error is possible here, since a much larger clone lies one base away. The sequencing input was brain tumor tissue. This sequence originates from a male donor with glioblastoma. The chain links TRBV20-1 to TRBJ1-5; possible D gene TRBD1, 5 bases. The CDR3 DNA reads TGCAGTGCTAGTAGGGACTCTTATAGCAGTCAGCCCCAGCATTTT. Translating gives CSASRDSYSSQPQHF.